These 32 T cell receptor beta chains originate from one sample sequenced in a study of vaccination and CD4 T cells after COVID-19. Cultured CD4+ T cells had their DNA profiled by the Oncomine TCR Beta short-read assay. TCRdb re-analysed the PCR reads in MiXCR, keeping a single row per CDR3 protein. The table includes some 24,000 distinct CDR3 sequences, more than 25% detected once. Time point in this sample: late sampling 161 to 241 days after vaccination in a few convalescent patients. Treatment: roughly ten-day PBMC culture with coronavirus spike peptide pools or control peptides (ViraFEST assay). The antigens for these receptors are not known. Here the sequenced sample was CD4+ T cells from blood, cultured in vitro, taken about 7 months after SARS-CoV-2 vaccination. The source is a human donor who had recovered from COVID-19.

This clonotype was detected only a few times. Here the CDR3 reads CASSLYPLVDTQYF. In DNA, the CDR3 is TGTGCCAGCAGCCTCTACCCCCTAGTCGATACGCAGTATTTT. The V and J genes are TRBV7-6 and TRBJ2-3; no reliable D call. V was trimmed by 5 bases and J by 6 bases, leaving 15 bases between them. Germline V lookup: CDR1 SGHVS, CDR2 FNYEAQ. CDR3 length: 14 amino acids.

J is TRBJ2-7 and V is TRBV28; 9 bases agree with TRBD1. V shed 4 bases and J 5 bases; nucleotides not matched to a gene: 9. CDR3 length equals 15 residues. Germline V lookup: CDR1 MDHEN, CDR2 SYDVKM. The DNA for the CDR3 is TGTGCCAGCAGTTACGGGGGACAGGGTAACGACGAGCAGTACTTC. As protein: CASSYGGQGNDEQYF.

This clonotype has more than one count but fewer than ten. The J gene is TRBJ2-3, the V gene TRBV20-1; 8 nucleotides agree with TRBD2. The CDR3 runs 16 residues. V trimming: 0 bases; J trimming: 1 base; junction bases outside the gene matches: 6. The germline gives CDR1 DFQATT, CDR2 SNEGSKA (reference sequence). CDR3 region: CSARDAGRAGTDTQYF. The CDR3 DNA is TGCAGTGCTAGAGATGCCGGGAGGGCCGGCACAGATACGCAGTATTTT.

This clonotype showed up just a few times. The chain uses TRBV20-1 and TRBJ2-7, with TRBD1 as a possible D gene (5 bases). Between the trimmed V and J ends, which lost 3 bases and 5 bases, there was a span of 8 bases. The CDR3 totals 11 residues. CDR1 is DFQATT, CDR2 SNEGSKA, per germline (reference sequence). The CDR3 is CSARGPHEQYF. CDR3 DNA sequence: TGCAGTGCTAGGGGGCCCCACGAGCAGTACTTC.

This chain connects TRBV6-5 to TRBJ1-5; D unclear. The germline V gene encodes CDR1 MNHEY and CDR2 SVGAGI. Trimming shortened V by 0 bases and J by 0 bases, and 9 bases separated the two germline ends. The CDR3 spans 16 residues. CDR3 region: CASSYSMFDSNQPQHF. The CDR3 coding sequence is TGTGCCAGCAGTTACTCGATGTTTGATAGCAATCAGCCCCAGCATTTT.

V gene TRBV5-1 combines with J gene TRBJ2-3; 12 bases agree with TRBD2. J was trimmed by 1 base and V by 2 bases; bases with no gene match: 5. Germline CDR1 reads SGHRS; CDR2 reads YFSETQ. The CDR3 sequence is 17 residues long. In DNA form, the CDR3 reads TGCGCCAGCAGCTTACTAGCGGGAGGAAAGGGCACAGATACGCAGTATTTT. Translating it yields CASSLLAGGKGTDTQYF. The full variable domain, with the rest looked up from reference TRBV5-1 and TRBJ2-3, is KAGVTQTPRYLIKTRGQQVTLSCSPISGHRSVSWYQQTPGQGLQFLFEYFSETQRNKGNFPGRFSGRQFSNSRSEMNVSTLELGDSALYLCASSLLAGGKGTDTQYFGPGTRLTVL.

The V gene is TRBV20-1, the J gene TRBJ2-5, with a tentative D call TRBD2 (5 bases). V was clipped by 0 bases and J by 5 bases, with 10 bases between them. The V gene's germline CDR1 is DFQATT and CDR2 SNEGSKA (reference sequence). The length of the CDR3 is 13 residues. The CDR3, as DNA: TGCAGTGCTAGAGATATGCTAGCCGAGACCCAGTACTTC. It specifies CSARDMLAETQYF.

The CDR3, as DNA: TGTGCCAGCAGCTATGTTAGCCAGGGGCTAAGGGAGCAGTACTTC. Translated, it gives CASSYVSQGLREQYF. The chain employs TRBV7-9 and TRBJ2-7; tentatively, D is TRBD1 (6 bases). This CDR3 contains 15 residues. V was pared by 4 bases and J by 7 bases, with 20 bases between. Germline CDR1 reads SEHNR; CDR2 reads FQNEAQ (reference sequence).

This clonotype came up a few times. DNA for the CDR3: TGCAGTGCTAGAGTAGTACTAGCGGGCTACCAAGAGACCCAGTACTTC. It translates to CSARVVLAGYQETQYF. The chain has TRBV20-1 and TRBJ2-5; the match to TRBD2 covers 9 bases. The CDR3 sequence is 16 residues long. CDR1 and CDR2 (germline): DFQATT, SNEGSKA (reference sequence). V trimming: 1 base; J trimming: 0 bases; junction bases outside the gene matches: 6.

This chain connects TRBV7-8 to TRBJ2-3, with TRBD2 matching over 7 bases. CDR1 is SGHVS and CDR2 is FQNEAQ in the germline V gene. J gave up 1 base and V 2 bases, and 9 bases lay outside the gene matches. The CDR3 spans 17 residues. The CDR3 sequence is CASSLTLGGTGTDTQYF. The CDR3 nucleotides are TGTGCCAGCAGCTTAACCCTCGGGGGGACTGGCACAGATACGCAGTATTTT.

There are a few counts of this clonotype. The V gene is TRBV5-4, the J gene TRBJ2-1, with 13 bases lining up with TRBD2. This CDR3 has 16 residues. CDR1 and CDR2 (germline): SGHNT, YYREEE (reference sequence). V shed 4 bases, J shed 6 bases, and the junction held 7 bases outside the gene matches. Written as DNA, the CDR3 is TGTGCCAGCAGCCAAATACTAGCGGGAGGGCCCAATGAGCAGTTCTTC. Protein: CASSQILAGGPNEQFF. The variable domain in full, completed from reference TRBV5-4 and TRBJ2-1, reads ETGVTQSPTHLIKTRGQQVTLRCSSQSGHNTVSWYQQALGQGPQFIFQYYREEENGRGNFPPRFSGLQFPNYSSELNVNALELDDSALYLCASSQILAGGPNEQFFGPGTRLTVL.

V gene TRBV6-1 combines with J gene TRBJ2-2; D is possibly TRBD1 or TRBD2 (5 bases each). Germline CDR1 is MNHNS and CDR2 is SASEGT. This CDR3 is built from 14 residues. V lost 6 bases to trimming and J lost 4 bases, with 12 bases between them. CDR3 in DNA: TGTGCCAGCAGATGGGGGATCGTCACCGGGGAGCTGTTTTTT. This gives the protein CASRWGIVTGELFF.

The chain couples TRBV20-1 to TRBJ2-7, with D possibly TRBD2 on 7 matching bases. The CDR3 contains 12 residues. The ends were cut back, 6 bases at V and 6 bases at J, with 15 bases in the middle. The germline V gene has CDR1 DFQATT and CDR2 SNEGSKA (reference sequence). The chain's CDR3 is CSAHRGASEQYF. The CDR3 nucleotides read TGCAGTGCCCACCGGGGGGCCAGCGAGCAGTACTTC.

Sample share makes this clonotype medium-sized (0.01 to 0.1%). This rearrangement joins TRBV7-9 to TRBJ1-6, with D hard to call. This CDR3 is built from 12 residues. CDR1 is SEHNR, CDR2 FQNEAQ, per germline (reference sequence). V was cut by 2 bases and J by 14 bases, with 10 bases left in between. In DNA, the CDR3 is TGTGCCAGCAGCTTAAGGGAGACCACCCTCCACTTT. This translates into CASSLRETTLHF.

This clonotype was observed a few times. V and J are TRBV24-1 and TRBJ1-1; D not resolved. The CDR3 covers 13 residues. V lost 1 base, J lost 2 bases, and 4 bases lay in between. In germline, CDR1 is KGHDR, CDR2 SFDVKD. The CDR3 spells CATSDFPNTEAFF. The CDR3 DNA is TGTGCCACCAGTGATTTCCCCAACACTGAAGCTTTCTTT.

This clonotype was counted only a few times. The rearrangement joins TRBV28 to TRBJ2-3; either TRBD1 or TRBD2 may supply D (8 bases each). The CDR3 length is 17 residues. V was trimmed by 5 bases and J by 0 bases, leaving 18 bases between them. Germline V gene data show CDR1 as MDHEN and CDR2 as SYDVKM. Here the CDR3 DNA reads TGTGCCAGCAGTCAGGGGGCTAGCGGGCCCAGCACAGATACGCAGTATTTT. This translates into CASSQGASGPSTDTQYF.

V usage is TRBV21-1 and J usage is TRBJ2-1; the D call of TRBD2 is as the table states it, not checked on the DNA. TRBV21-1 is assigned pseudogene status. The CDR3 is 16 residues long. The chain's CDR3 is CASSKVERGSYNEQFF. CDR3 bases: TGTGCCAGCAGCAAAGTTGAGCGGGGCTCCTACAATGAGCAGTTCTTC.

CDR3 bases: TGTGCCAGCAGTTTCCGGTCCGGCCCCACGGCCCAGCATTTT. The encoded protein is CASSFRSGPTAQHF. The V and J genes are TRBV28 and TRBJ1-5; no reliable D call. CDR3 length: 14 amino acids. Trimming stripped 3 bases from V and 11 bases from J, with 17 bases between. Per the germline V gene, CDR1 is MDHEN and CDR2 is SYDVKM.

A few counts support this clonotype. The chain is built from TRBV12-3 or TRBV12-4 and TRBJ2-3; possible D gene TRBD2, 6 bases. V lost 5 bases and J lost 6, with 12 bases in between. CDR3 length: 13 amino acids. The CDR3 reads CASSRESSDTQYF. The CDR3 coding sequence is TGTGCCAGCAGTCGGGAGAGTAGTGATACGCAGTATTTT.

The V and J genes are TRBV5-4 and TRBJ2-1; tentative D call: TRBD2 (5 bases). The V gene lost 0 bases and the J gene lost 9 bases, with 10 bases spanning the gap. Germline values: CDR1 SGHNT, CDR2 YYREEE (reference sequence). This CDR3 comprises 13 residues. This CDR3 reads CASSLEGVGEQFF. CDR3 nucleotides: TGTGCCAGCAGCTTGGAGGGAGTAGGTGAGCAGTTCTTC.

The genes are TRBV7-6 and TRBJ2-3, with TRBD1 matching over 9 bases. V shed 5 bases and J 5 bases; nucleotides not matched to a gene: 8. There are 15 residues in the CDR3. Germline V gene sequence: CDR1 SGHVS, CDR2 FNYEAQ. This chain's CDR3 is CASSNRDRVGDTQYF. Written as DNA, the CDR3 is TGTGCCAGCAGCAACCGGGACAGGGTCGGAGATACGCAGTATTTT.

This clonotype turned up a few times. The chain employs TRBV7-9 and TRBJ2-1, with D unclear. Trimming took off 4 bases at V and 9 bases at J, with 16 bases between the two ends. CDR1 and CDR2 from the germline V gene are SEHNR and FQNEAQ (reference sequence). The CDR3 sequence is 14 residues long. CDR3 residues: CASSYASSSSEQFF. Written as DNA, the CDR3 is TGTGCCAGCAGCTATGCGTCTTCTTCAAGTGAGCAGTTCTTC.

This chain links TRBV20-1 with TRBJ2-1; D call uncertain. Germline-derived CDR1 and CDR2 are DFQATT and SNEGSKA (reference sequence). V was pared by 5 bases and J by 9 bases, with 20 bases between. The CDR3 contains 14 residues. The CDR3 DNA follows: TGCAGTGCTCCCGAACCTCGGTCATATGGTGAGCAGTTCTTC. It specifies CSAPEPRSYGEQFF.

This clonotype has only a few counts. The rearrangement links TRBV5-4 to TRBJ2-7, with TRBD1 as a possible D gene (6 bases). Germline loops: CDR1 SGHNT, CDR2 YYREEE (reference sequence). This CDR3 is built from 15 residues. Trimming took off 1 base at V and 3 bases at J, with 14 bases between the two ends. The CDR3 loop reads CASSLRTANLYEQYF. The CDR3 DNA reads TGTGCCAGCAGCTTGCGGACAGCGAATCTCTACGAGCAGTACTTC.

The CDR3 sequence is CASRSGTSGRFPYNEQFF. CDR3 sequence (DNA): TGTGCCAGCAGATCCGGGACTAGCGGGAGGTTCCCCTACAATGAGCAGTTCTTC. The rearrangement joins TRBV28 to TRBJ2-1; TRBD2 matches 15 bases. Unmatched junction bases numbered 8, after V lost 6 bases and J lost 2 bases. This CDR3 has 18 amino acids. Germline V gene sequence: CDR1 MDHEN, CDR2 SYDVKM. The full variable domain, its missing parts supplied by reference TRBV28 and TRBJ2-1, is DVKVTQSSRYLVKRTGEKVFLECVQDMDHENMFWYRQDPGLGLRLIYFSYDVKMKEKGDIPEGYSVSREKKERFSLILESASTNQTSMYLCASRSGTSGRFPYNEQFFGPGTRLTVL.

V and J are TRBV7-8 and TRBJ2-6; no clear D. Germline loops: CDR1 SGHVS, CDR2 FQNEAQ. This CDR3 region has 15 residues. V dropped 5 bases and J dropped 0 bases, with 8 bases sitting between them. CDR3 bases: TGTGCCAGCAGCGCCGTCCTCTCTGGGGCCAACGTCCTGACTTTC. Translating it yields CASSAVLSGANVLTF.

This clonotype has more than one count but fewer than ten. The J gene is TRBJ2-7, the V gene TRBV20-1; D is undetermined. There are 13 residues in the CDR3. CDR1 and CDR2 from the germline V gene are DFQATT and SNEGSKA (reference sequence). V lost 0 bases and J 6 bases, leaving 12 bases between the germline ends. For the CDR3, the DNA is TGCAGTGCTAGAGATCGACTTGCTGGCGAGCAGTACTTC. It specifies CSARDRLAGEQYF.

The chain combines TRBV6-4 with TRBJ2-7, with a weak D call TRBD1 (5 bases). The germline V and J ends were trimmed by 7 bases and 0 bases, with 10 bases remaining between them. The germline V gene encodes CDR1 MRHNA and CDR2 SNTAGT. The CDR3 runs to 13 residues. CDR3 in amino acids: CASTRTSSYEQYF. The CDR3 DNA sequence: TGTGCCAGCACCCGGACAAGCTCCTACGAGCAGTACTTC.

J is TRBJ2-6 and V is TRBV19; 8 bases are shared with TRBD2. The CDR3 sequence is 16 residues long. The germline CDR1 and CDR2 sequences are LNHDA and SQIVND (reference sequence). After removal of 5 bases from V and 2 bases from J, the junction contained 5 bases not matched to a gene. CDR3: CASSPMRGAGANVLTF. CDR3 DNA: TGTGCCAGTAGTCCAATGCGGGGGGCTGGGGCCAACGTCCTGACTTTC.

This rearrangement joins TRBV2 to TRBJ2-7, with 9 bases lining up with TRBD2. Germline V lookup: CDR1 SNHLY, CDR2 FYNNEI. The ends lost 8 bases at V and 2 bases at J; junction bases unmatched: 10. The CDR3 is made up of 15 amino acids. The CDR3, as DNA: TGTGCCAGCCCTGGCAGACTAGCGGACACCTACGAGCAGTACTTC. Translated: CASPGRLADTYEQYF. Using reference TRBV2 and TRBJ2-7 for the parts outside the CDR3, the full variable domain is EPEVTQTPSHQVTQMGQEVILRCVPISNHLYFYWYRQILGQKVEFLVSFYNNEISEKSEIFDDQFSVERPDGSNFTLKIRSTKLEDSAMYFCASPGRLADTYEQYFGPGTRLTVT.

This clonotype showed up just once. This chain connects TRBV7-9 to TRBJ1-2; 9 nucleotides line up with TRBD1. The trim removed 2 bases at V and 6 bases at J, leaving 7 bases unmatched. The CDR3 is made up of 15 amino acids. CDR1 and CDR2 (germline): SEHNR, FQNEAQ (reference sequence). For the CDR3, the DNA is TGTGCCAGCAGCTTATGGGACAGGGATTCGAATGGCTACACCTTC. Its translation is CASSLWDRDSNGYTF.

The chain recombines TRBV20-1 with TRBJ2-3; 9 bases fit TRBD2. Looked up from germline, CDR1 is DFQATT and CDR2 is SNEGSKA (reference sequence). This CDR3 has 17 amino acids. The V gene end was trimmed by 0 bases and the J gene end by 0 bases; junction bases not matched to a gene: 7. CDR3 sequence (DNA): TGCAGTGCTAGAGATTGGGGGCTAGCGGGGAGCACAGATACGCAGTATTTT. It encodes CSARDWGLAGSTDTQYF.